The source of this T cell receptor (beta chain) is a study of long-term antiretroviral therapy in people with HIV. Findings and caveats of the study: On ART adherence, viral resistance or therapy changes, no data were available. It was observed that HIV repertoires exhibited narrower CDR3 length ranges than controls.

At the survey level, the v3.0 immunoSEQ assay was run. Method: immunoSEQ multiplex PCR; TCRdb's copy keeps in-frame clones and lacks some. The sample carries approximately 25,000 clones, 79% recorded once. Between the trimmed V and J ends, which lost 2 bases and 1 base, there was a span of 11 bases. Germline-derived CDR1 and CDR2 are SEHNR and FQNEAQ (reference sequence). There are 15 residues in the CDR3. Turning to this clone: Its antigen remains unidentified.

This TCR was recovered from a middle-aged woman with HIV. The rearrangement joins TRBV7-9 to TRBJ2-5; D is possibly TRBD2 (6 bases). The specimen was unsorted PBMCs, collected 1.2 years after starting antiretroviral therapy. CDR3 protein: CASSLSSGPQETQYF. The CDR3 DNA is TGTGCCAGCAGCTTATCCAGCGGGCCCCAAGAGACCCAGTACTTC.